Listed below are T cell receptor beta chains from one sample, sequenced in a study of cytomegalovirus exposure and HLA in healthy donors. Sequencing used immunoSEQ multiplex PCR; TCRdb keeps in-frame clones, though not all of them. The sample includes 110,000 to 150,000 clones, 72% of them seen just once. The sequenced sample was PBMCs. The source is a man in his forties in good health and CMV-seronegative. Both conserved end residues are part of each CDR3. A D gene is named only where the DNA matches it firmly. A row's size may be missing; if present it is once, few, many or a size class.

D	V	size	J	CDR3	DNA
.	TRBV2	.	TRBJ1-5	CASGDSLTTGPQHF	TGTGCCAGCGGGGACTCGTTGACAACGGGGCCCCAGCATTTT
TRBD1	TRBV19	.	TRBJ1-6	CASSIVDRANSPLHF	TGTGCCAGTAGTATAGTAGACAGGGCCAATTCACCCCTCCACTTT
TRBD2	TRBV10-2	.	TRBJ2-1	CASSGGDLAGRNNEQFF	TGCGCCAGCAGTGGGGGGGATCTAGCGGGGCGAAACAATGAGCAGTTCTTC
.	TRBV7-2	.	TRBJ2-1	CASSLLRNEQFF	TGTGCCAGCAGCTTACTGCGGAATGAGCAGTTCTTC
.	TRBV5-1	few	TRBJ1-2	CASSLDLGGGGYTF	TGCGCCAGCAGCTTGGATCTTGGGGGGGGTGGCTACACCTTC
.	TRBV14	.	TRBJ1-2	CASSQDRRGGRDGYTF	TGTGCCAGCAGCCAAGATCGAAGGGGTGGACGGGATGGCTACACCTTC
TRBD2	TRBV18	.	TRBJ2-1	CASSPGLATNNEQFF	TGTGCCAGCTCACCAGGACTAGCGACGAACAATGAGCAGTTCTTC
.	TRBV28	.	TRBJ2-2	CASRGGTGLAGELFF	TGTGCCAGCAGGGGGGGGACAGGATTAGCCGGGGAGCTGTTTTTT
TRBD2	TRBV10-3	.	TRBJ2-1	CAISGGTSGTLLNEQFF	TGTGCCATCAGTGGAGGGACTAGCGGGACACTATTAAATGAGCAGTTCTTC
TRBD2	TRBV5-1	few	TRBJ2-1	CASSLDGGGPREQFF	TGCGCCAGCAGCTTGGATGGGGGAGGGCCACGGGAGCAGTTCTTC
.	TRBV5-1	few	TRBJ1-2	CASSLTGFGNYGYTF	TGCGCCAGCAGCTTGACAGGGTTCGGTAACTATGGCTACACCTTC
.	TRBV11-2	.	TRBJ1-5	CASSLEVTRNQPQNF	TGTGCCAGCAGCTTAGAGGTGACACGCAATCAGCCCCAGAATTTT
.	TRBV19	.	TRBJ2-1	CASSKIQGVEQFF	TGTGCCAGTAGTAAAATCCAGGGTGTAGAGCAGTTCTTC
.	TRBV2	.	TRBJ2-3	CASEWARVGTDTQYF	TGTGCCAGCGAGTGGGCCAGGGTCGGCACAGATACGCAGTATTTT
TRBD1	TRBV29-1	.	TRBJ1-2	CSGGQGARGYTF	TGCAGCGGCGGACAGGGGGCGCGTGGCTACACCTTC
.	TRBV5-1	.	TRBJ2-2	CASSPTRPWSGELFF	TGCGCCAGCAGCCCGACTCGGCCGTGGTCCGGGGAGCTGTTTTTT
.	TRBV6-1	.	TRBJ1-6	CASSSRDSYNSPLHF	TGTGCCAGCAGTTCCCGGGACTCCTATAATTCACCCCTCCACTTT
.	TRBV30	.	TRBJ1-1	CAWRLRENTEAFF	TGTGCCTGGAGGTTGAGGGAGAACACTGAAGCTTTCTTT
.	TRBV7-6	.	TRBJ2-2	CASSLRQEKNTGELFF	TGTGCCAGCAGCCTGAGACAGGAAAAGAACACCGGGGAGCTGTTTTTT
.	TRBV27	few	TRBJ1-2	CASSLGTPVNYGYTF	TGTGCCAGCAGTTTAGGTACACCCGTGAACTATGGCTACACCTTC
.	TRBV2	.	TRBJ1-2	CASSSFIWGQGAPGYGYPF	.
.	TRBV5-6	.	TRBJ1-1	CASSLTVAGTEAFF	TGTGCCAGCAGCCTTACAGTCGCGGGCACTGAAGCTTTCTTT
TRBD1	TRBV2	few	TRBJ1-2	CASSRQGAMNGYTF	TGTGCCAGCAGTCGTCAGGGGGCGATGAACGGCTACACCTTC
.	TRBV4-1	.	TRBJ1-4	CASSQELAGEKLFF	TGCGCCAGCAGCCAAGAACTTGCGGGGGAAAAACTGTTTTTT
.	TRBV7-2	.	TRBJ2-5	CASSYSLRVGQTQYF	TGTGCCAGCAGCTACTCGTTACGGGTGGGTCAGACCCAGTACTTC
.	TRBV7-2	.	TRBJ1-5	CASSPTGLSNQPQHF	TGTGCCAGCAGCCCGACAGGACTTAGCAATCAGCCCCAGCATTTT
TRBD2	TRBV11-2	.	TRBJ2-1	CASRAQGGLAGGLNEQFF	TGTGCCAGCAGGGCCCAAGGGGGACTAGCGGGGGGGCTCAATGAGCAGTTCTTC
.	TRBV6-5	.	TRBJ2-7	CASSQNRDRSYEQYF	TGTGCCAGCAGCCAAAACAGGGACCGCTCCTACGAGCAGTACTTC
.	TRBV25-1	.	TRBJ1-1	CASSDWQGSTEAFF	TGTGCCAGCAGTGATTGGCAGGGGAGCACTGAAGCTTTCTTT
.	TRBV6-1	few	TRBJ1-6	CASSEGVRRGSPLHF	TGTGCCAGCAGTGAAGGGGTACGGAGGGGTTCACCCCTCCACTTT
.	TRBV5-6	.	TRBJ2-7	CASSLSGLEQYF	TGTGCCAGCAGCTTGTCAGGGCTTGAGCAGTACTTC
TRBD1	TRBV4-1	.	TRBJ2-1	CASSLRAGGLKTGDNEQFF	TGCGCCAGCAGCTTAAGGGCAGGGGGCCTAAAAACGGGTGACAATGAGCAGTTCTTC
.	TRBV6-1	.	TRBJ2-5	CASSEMFGGPETQYF	TGTGCCAGCAGTGAAATGTTTGGAGGCCCGGAGACCCAGTACTTC
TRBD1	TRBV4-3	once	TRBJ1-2	CASSQGVGTGHGYTF	TGCGCCAGCAGCCAAGGAGTCGGGACAGGGCATGGCTACACCTTC
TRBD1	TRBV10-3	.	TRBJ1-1	CAISGVLTGVYEAFF	TGTGCCATCAGCGGTGTGCTGACAGGGGTGTATGAAGCTTTCTTT
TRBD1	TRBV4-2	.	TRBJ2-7	CASSQDLTGLNEQYF	TGTGCCAGCAGCCAAGACCTGACAGGGTTGAACGAGCAGTACTTC
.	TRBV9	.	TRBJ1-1	CASSVTGANTEAFF	TGTGCCAGCAGCGTAACCGGTGCGAACACTGAAGCTTTCTTT
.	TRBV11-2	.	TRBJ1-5	CASSLGRDYQPQHF	TGTGCCAGCAGCTTAGGCAGGGACTATCAGCCCCAGCATTTT
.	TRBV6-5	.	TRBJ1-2	CASSYRGGRNYGYTF	TGTGCCAGCAGTTACCGAGGGGGTCGGAACTATGGCTACACCTTC
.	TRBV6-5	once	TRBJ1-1	CASINRVYTEAFF	TGTGCCAGCATAAACAGGGTCTACACTGAAGCTTTCTTT
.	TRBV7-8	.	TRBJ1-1	CASSLLTGEGTEAFF	TGTGCCAGCAGCCTGCTGACGGGGGAGGGGACTGAAGCTTTCTTT
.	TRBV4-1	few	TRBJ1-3	CASSQEPRSGSGNTIYF	TGCGCCAGCAGCCAAGAACCTCGATCGGGCTCTGGAAACACCATATATTTT